This T cell receptor (beta chain) was identified in a study of shared clonotypes between healthy human individuals. This CDR3 is built from 15 residues. The germline CDR1 and CDR2 sequences are SGHVS and FNYEAQ. V was clipped by 2 bases and J by 2 bases, with 13 bases between them. Findings and caveats of the study: Among donors, the sharing of clonotypes was expected to be influenced by sequencing depth. Rarefaction indicated that sorted-subset sequencing remained incomplete although depth was large.

Deep-level settings were used for running the assay. In the source study's methods: ImmunoSEQ supplied junction-only sequences lacking quality scores, so filtering was different. Repertoires were generated with immunoSEQ multiplex PCR, while TCRdb's copy carries only in-frame clones and drops some. That table is the source of V, J and clone size, and D and trimming were worked out from the DNA. The sample gives approximately 2,200,000 clones, 93% of which show up once; more than 1.5% is in the top ten. CD8 cells regarded as naive lacked CD45RO, were positively chosen for CCR7, and omitted terminally differentiated effector memory CD45RA+ cells. This clone was observed once. Its antigen is not identified.

Sequenced: naive CD8+ T cells from PBMCs. The chain combines TRBV7-6 with TRBJ2-7, with D perhaps TRBD1 (5 bases). The sequence came from a young man in good health. Some clones in this sample may be carry-over from other donors' samples. The CDR3 sequence: CASSLSQGRAYEQYF. The CDR3 coding sequence is TGTGCCAGCAGCTTATCCCAGGGTCGGGCCTACGAGCAGTACTTC.